The table lists the clone carrying this T cell receptor beta chain with many counts. Its antigen is as yet unknown. As originally analysed: What underpinned the distant-metastasis classifier for papillary thyroid cancer was the set of CDR3 differences across clinicopathological groups. MiXCR reprocessed the PCR reads for TCRdb. In this record, the V and J calls reflect TCRdb's handling and not the investigators' own analysis. The repertoire holds approximately 21,000 clones, with approximately 16% as singletons. The data were taken from a study of metastatic and nonmetastatic thyroid tumors. Study overall: The study looked at repertoires side by side in blood and in tumor or nodule tissue from malignant and benign thyroid patients. Study-wide findings and caveats: Malignant thyroid tumors reportedly had TCR beta diversity that was significantly higher than in benign nodules, in blood and tumor.

CDR1 SEHNR and CDR2 FQNEAQ come from the germline V gene (reference sequence). The CDR3 extends over 18 amino acids. The ends lost 2 bases at V and 0 bases at J; junction bases unmatched: 7. Prior to thyroid surgery, none of the patients had received any treatment. The sequence was collected from a male donor with papillary thyroid cancer or a benign thyroid nodule (not recorded which). Some clones in this sample may be carry-over from other donors' samples. This chain uses TRBV7-9 with TRBJ2-3; 11 positions agree with TRBD1. Sequencing was carried out using blood. The CDR3 here is CASSLRGQGGSSTDTQYF. CDR3 nucleotides: TGTGCCAGCAGCTTAAGGGGACAGGGGGGTTCAAGCACAGATACGCAGTATTTT. The full variable domain, with the rest looked up from reference TRBV7-9 and TRBJ2-3, is DTGVSQNPRHKITKRGQNVTFRCDPISEHNRLYWYRQTLGQGPEFLTYFQNEAQLEKSRLLSDRFSAERPKGSFSTLEIQRTEQGDSAMYLCASSLRGQGGSSTDTQYFGPGTRLTVL.